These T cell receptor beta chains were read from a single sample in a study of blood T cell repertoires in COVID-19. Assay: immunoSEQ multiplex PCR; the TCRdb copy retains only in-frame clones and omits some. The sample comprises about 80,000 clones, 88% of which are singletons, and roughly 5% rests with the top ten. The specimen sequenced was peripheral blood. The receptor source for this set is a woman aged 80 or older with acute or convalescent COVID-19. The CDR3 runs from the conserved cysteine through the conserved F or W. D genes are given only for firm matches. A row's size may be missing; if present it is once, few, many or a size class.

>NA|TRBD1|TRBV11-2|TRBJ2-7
CASSIGQGNYEQYF
TGTGCCAGCAGCATAGGACAGGGAAACTACGAGCAGTACTTC
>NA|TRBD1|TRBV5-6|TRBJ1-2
CASSDPGTGYYYGYTF
TGTGCCAGCAGCGACCCCGGGACAGGGTATTACTATGGCTACACCTTC
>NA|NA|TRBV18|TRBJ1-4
CASSPPNRPNEKLFF
TGTGCCAGCTCACCACCGAACAGGCCTAATGAAAAACTGTTTTTT
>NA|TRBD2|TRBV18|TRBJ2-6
CASSQGLAGGLSSGANVLTF
TGTGCCAGCTCACAGGGACTAGCGGGAGGCCTGAGCTCTGGGGCCAACGTCCTGACTTTC
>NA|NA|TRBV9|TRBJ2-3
CASSEGFNTYTDTQYF
TGTGCCAGCAGCGAGGGGTTCAACACGTACACAGATACGCAGTATTTT
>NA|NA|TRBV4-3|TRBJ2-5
CASSQDFGQIFGQETQYF
TGCGCCAGCAGCCAGGATTTTGGACAGATTTTTGGCCAAGAGACCCAGTACTTC
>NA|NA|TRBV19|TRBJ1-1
CASSTQGYTEAFF
TGTGCCAGTAGCACACAGGGTTACACTGAAGCTTTCTTT
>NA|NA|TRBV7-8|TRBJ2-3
CASSLGGTRRGTDTQYF
TGTGCCAGCAGCTTAGGGGGGACTCGACGGGGGACAGATACGCAGTATTTT
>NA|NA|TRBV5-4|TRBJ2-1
CASSLDGGVQNEQFF
TGTGCCAGCAGCCTCGACGGAGGGGTCCAAAATGAGCAGTTCTTC
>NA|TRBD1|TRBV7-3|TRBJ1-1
CASSATGPGSAFF
TGTGCCAGCAGCGCGACAGGGCCTGGGTCCGCTTTCTTT
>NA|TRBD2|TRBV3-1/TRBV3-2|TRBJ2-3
CASSQGLTAGGQADTQYF
TGTGCCAGCAGCCAGGGGCTCACAGCGGGGGGGCAGGCAGATACGCAGTATTTT
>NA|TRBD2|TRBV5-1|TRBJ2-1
CASSNSGGYNEQFF
TGCGCCAGCAGCAATAGCGGGGGATACAATGAGCAGTTCTTC
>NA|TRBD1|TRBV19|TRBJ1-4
CASSQQGINEKLFF
TGTGCCAGTAGTCAACAGGGGATTAATGAAAAACTGTTTTTT
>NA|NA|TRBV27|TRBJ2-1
CASSPRPSGNEQFF
TGTGCCAGCAGTCCACGGCCCTCGGGCAATGAGCAGTTCTTC
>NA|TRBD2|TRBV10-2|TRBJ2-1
CASRGVSGNRPYNEQFF
TGCGCCAGCAGAGGTGTTAGCGGGAATCGTCCCTACAATGAGCAGTTCTTC
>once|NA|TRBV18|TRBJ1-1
CASSPPDRGTEAFF
TGTGCCAGCTCACCCCCCGATAGGGGCACTGAAGCTTTCTTT
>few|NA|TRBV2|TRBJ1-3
CASRGLGNTIYF
TGTGCCAGCAGGGGACTCGGAAACACCATATATTTT
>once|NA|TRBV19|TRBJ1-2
CASSVGQTLNYGYTF
TGTGCCAGTAGTGTGGGACAAACCCTTAACTATGGCTACACCTTC
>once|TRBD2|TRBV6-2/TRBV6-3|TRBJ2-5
CASSYGMGLAGSETQYF
TGTGCCAGCAGTTATGGGATGGGACTAGCGGGGTCGGAGACCCAGTACTTC
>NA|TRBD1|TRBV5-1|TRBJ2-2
CASSTGQGTGELFF
TGCGCCAGCAGCACGGGACAGGGGACCGGGGAGCTGTTTTTT
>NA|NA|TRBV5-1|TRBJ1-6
CASSKGDEGSPLHF
TGCGCCAGCAGCAAGGGTGATGAGGGCTCACCCCTCCACTTT
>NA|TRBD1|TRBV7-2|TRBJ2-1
CASSLRTGDEQFF
TGTGCCAGCAGCTTAAGGACAGGGGATGAGCAGTTCTTC
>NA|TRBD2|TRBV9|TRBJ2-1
CASSVVLAGGRNEQFF
TGTGCCAGCAGCGTAGTCCTAGCGGGGGGGCGCAATGAGCAGTTCTTC
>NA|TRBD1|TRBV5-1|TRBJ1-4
CASSRGQGQEKLFF
TGCGCCAGCAGCAGGGGACAGGGGCAGGAAAAACTGTTTTTT
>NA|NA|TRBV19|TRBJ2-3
CASSIGGADTQYF
TGTGCCAGTAGTATAGGGGGCGCAGATACGCAGTATTTT
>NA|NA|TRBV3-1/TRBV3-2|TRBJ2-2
CASSLYLSGGGPGTGELFF
TGTGCCAGCAGTCTTTACCTCAGCGGAGGAGGGCCGGGCACCGGGGAGCTGTTTTTT
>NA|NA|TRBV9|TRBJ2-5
CASRLEGTETQYF
TGTGCCAGCAGGTTGGAGGGAACGGAGACCCAGTACTTC
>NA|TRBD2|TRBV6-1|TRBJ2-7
CASSELGLAFYEQYF
TGTGCCAGCAGTGAGCTGGGACTAGCTTTCTACGAGCAGTACTTC
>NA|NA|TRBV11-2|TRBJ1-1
CASSSTAGTEAFF
TGTGCCAGCAGCTCGACAGCGGGGACTGAAGCTTTCTTT
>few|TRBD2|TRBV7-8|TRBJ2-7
CASRASGSKYEQYF
TGTGCCAGCAGGGCTAGCGGGAGTAAATACGAGCAGTACTTC
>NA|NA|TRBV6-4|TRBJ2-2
CASSDATGELFF
TGTGCCAGCAGTGACGCGACCGGGGAGCTGTTTTTT
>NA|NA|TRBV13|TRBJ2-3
CASSLRQATDTQYF
TGTGCCAGCAGCTTACGACAGGCCACAGATACGCAGTATTTT
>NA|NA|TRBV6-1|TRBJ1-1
CASSERGYTEAFF
TGTGCCAGCAGTGAACGGGGGTATACTGAAGCTTTCTTT
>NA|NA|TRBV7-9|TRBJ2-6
CASSFKGHSDSGANVLTF
TGTGCCAGCAGCTTTAAGGGACACTCCGACTCTGGGGCCAACGTCCTGACTTTC
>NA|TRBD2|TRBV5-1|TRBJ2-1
CASSSTSGRARKFF
TGCGCCAGCAGCTCGACTAGCGGGAGGGCCAGGAAGTTCTTC